The 10 T cell receptor beta chains given below trace back to one sample, sequenced in a study of T cells in Graves' hyperthyroidism and ophthalmopathy. RNA transcripts provided the source from which TCR beta CDR3 regions were amplified. During a first-round RT-PCR of the TCR CDR3, the HTBI primer set was used. TCRdb reprocessed the multiplex PCR reads via MiXCR and lists one record per CDR3 protein. The repertoire holds around 440,000 distinct CDR3 sequences, with approximately 14% as singletons. Sequencing used blood. The receptors come from a woman in her late teens or twenties with Graves' hyperthyroidism.

The chain combines TRBV12-3 or TRBV12-4 with TRBJ2-3; a possible D gene is TRBD1 (6 bases). Trimming shortened V by 8 bases and J by 5 bases, and 23 bases separated the two germline ends. This CDR3 has 16 amino acids. CDR3 protein: CASRITGPLFLDTQYF. The DNA for the CDR3 is TGTGCCAGCCGAATAACAGGGCCCCTATTTCTAGATACGCAGTATTTT.

In its sample, this clonotype was seen many times. The chain carries TRBV7-9 and TRBJ1-2; 7 bases fit TRBD1. The trim removed 8 bases at V and 4 bases at J, leaving 10 bases unmatched. The CDR3 totals 14 residues. Germline V gene sequence: CDR1 SEHNR, CDR2 FQNEAQ (reference sequence). The CDR3 is CASYDRASTYGYTF. DNA for the CDR3: TGTGCCAGCTATGACAGGGCGAGTACCTATGGCTACACCTTC.

This clonotype was detected only a few times. V and J are TRBV4-1 and TRBJ2-7, with TRBD2 matching over 9 bases. The CDR3 runs to 14 residues. The V gene end was trimmed by 6 bases and the J gene end by 2 bases; junction bases not matched to a gene: 5. Germline values: CDR1 MGHRA, CDR2 YSYEKL. The CDR3 DNA reads TGCGCCAGCAGACCAGTAGCGGGGGCCTACGAGCAGTACTTC. Its translation: CASRPVAGAYEQYF.

About this clonotype: At one end, the junction sequence differs from germline, possibly due to a read error. This chain links TRBV4-2 with TRBJ1-3, with TRBD1 matching over 7 bases. Germline V gives CDR1 LGHNA, CDR2 YNFKEQ. The CDR3 is 16 amino acids. Here the CDR3 reads CASTQGGQSPGNTIYF. CDR3 DNA sequence: TGTGCCAGCACCCAAGGGGGACAGAGCCCTGGAAACACCATATATTTT.

This clonotype was seen at least ten times. This sequence joins TRBV28 and TRBJ2-7, with D maybe TRBD1 (6 bases). Trimming took off 4 bases at V and 8 bases at J, with 12 bases between the two ends. The CDR3 is made up of 12 amino acids. CDR1 and CDR2 (germline): MDHEN, SYDVKM. The CDR3 nucleotides are TGTGCCAGCAGTTCCAGACAGGCCAAGCAGTACTTC. Translating gives CASSSRQAKQYF.

This clonotype was observed many times. The V gene is TRBV12-3 or TRBV12-4, the J gene TRBJ2-1; 10 bases match TRBD2. The J segment lost 6 bases and the V segment lost 7 bases, leaving 12 bases of the junction unmatched. The CDR3 is 16 amino acids. The CDR3, as DNA: TGTGCCAGCACCTTGGAAGGACTAGCGGCCCGCAATGAGCAGTTCTTC. Amino acids: CASTLEGLAARNEQFF.

This chain connects TRBV19 to TRBJ1-5; D uncertain. This CDR3 is 14 amino acids long. Trimming removed 1 base from V and 0 bases from J, with 4 bases in between. The germline V gene has CDR1 LNHDA and CDR2 SQIVND (reference sequence). The CDR3 is CASSIGLSNQPQHF. The CDR3 region has the DNA TGTGCCAGTAGTATAGGACTTAGCAATCAGCCCCAGCATTTT.

This clonotype was counted many times. V gene TRBV12-3 or TRBV12-4 combines with J gene TRBJ1-2; D may be TRBD1 (6 bases). The length of the CDR3 is 13 residues. V shed 6 bases and J shed 7 bases, with 15 bases lying between them. CDR3 region: CASSIITGFGYTF. Here the CDR3 DNA reads TGTGCCAGCAGCATAATCACAGGGTTTGGCTACACCTTC.

This clonotype came up a few times. CDR3 sequence reads: CASSFSQGVSGYTF. CDR3 nucleotides: TGTGCCAGCAGCTTTAGTCAGGGGGTCTCTGGCTACACCTTC. The chain combines TRBV5-4 with TRBJ1-2; 7 nucleotides align to TRBD1. Looked up from germline, CDR1 is SGHNT and CDR2 is YYREEE (reference sequence). V lost 2 bases to trimming and J lost 7 bases; unmatched junction nucleotides: 8. This CDR3 contains 14 residues.

This clonotype was recorded a few times. This chain links TRBV4-3 with TRBJ2-7; D is uncertain. The germline V gene has CDR1 LGHNA and CDR2 YSLEER. The CDR3 contains 14 residues. V was trimmed by 1 base and J by 7 bases, leaving 14 bases between them. The DNA for the CDR3 is TGCGCCAGCAGCCAAGGGGCCCTAATGGGGGAGCAGTACTTC. Amino acid sequence: CASSQGALMGEQYF.